This TCR beta chain derives from a study of blood T cell repertoires in COVID-19. At the level of the study: Sites across the United States, Italy and Spain contributed samples from acute and convalescent COVID-19.

Assay used: immunoSEQ multiplex PCR; TCRdb lists only in-frame clones, some missing. The data contain around 250,000 clones, 88% of them singletons. Material: peripheral blood. The sequence came from a woman in her 70s with COVID-19, enrolled during active disease.

The CDR3 protein is CATSTGQGYSEAFF. The CDR3 coding sequence is TGTGCCACCAGCACGGGACAGGGGTATTCTGAAGCTTTCTTT. The gene calls are TRBV15 and TRBJ1-1; TRBD1 agrees at 10 bases. The CDR3 has 14 amino acids. Germline assignment: CDR1 LNHNV and CDR2 YYDKDF (reference sequence). Unmatched junction bases numbered 5, after V lost 4 bases and J lost 6 bases.